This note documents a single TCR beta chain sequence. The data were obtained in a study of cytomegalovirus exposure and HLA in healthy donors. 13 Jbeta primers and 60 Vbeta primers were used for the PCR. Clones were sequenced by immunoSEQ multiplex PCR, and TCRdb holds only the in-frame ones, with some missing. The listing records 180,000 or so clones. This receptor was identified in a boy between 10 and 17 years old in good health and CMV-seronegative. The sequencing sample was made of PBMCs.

DNA for the CDR3: TGTGCCAGCACCCCAATTCTCTCAGGAACCGATCAGCCCCAGCATTTT. As protein: CASTPILSGTDQPQHF. This chain connects TRBV28 to TRBJ1-5; D unclear. The germline CDR1 and CDR2 sequences are MDHEN and SYDVKM. The CDR3 runs 16 residues. V was clipped by 7 bases and J by 5 bases, with 21 bases between them.